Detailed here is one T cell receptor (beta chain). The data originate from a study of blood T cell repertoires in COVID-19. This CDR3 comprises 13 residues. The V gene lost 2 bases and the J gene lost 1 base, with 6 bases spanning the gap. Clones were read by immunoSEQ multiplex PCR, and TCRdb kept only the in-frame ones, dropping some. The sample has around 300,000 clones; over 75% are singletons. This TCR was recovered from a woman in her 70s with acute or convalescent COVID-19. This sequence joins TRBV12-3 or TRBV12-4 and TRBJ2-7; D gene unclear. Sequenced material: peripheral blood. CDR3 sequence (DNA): TGTGCCAGCAGTTTACGAGATTCCTACGAGCAGTACTTC. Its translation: CASSLRDSYEQYF.